This T cell receptor beta chain was retrieved from a study of vaccination effects on CD4 cells after COVID-19. Of note for this clone: Its antigen is currently unknown.

V shed 3 bases and J shed 5 bases, with 1 base lying between them. CDR3 size: 10 residues. Germline loops: CDR1 SEHNR, CDR2 FQNEAQ (reference sequence). After less than twelve days in culture, the CD4+ T cells were isolated. Assay used: immunoSEQ multiplex PCR; TCRdb lists only in-frame clones, some missing. The repertoire has more than 30,000 clones, around 76% of them found once; the top ten carry nearly 3%. The genes are TRBV7-9 and TRBJ2-5; D uncertain. This receptor was obtained from a human donor who received a COVID-19 vaccine. This sample comprised CD4+ T cells from PBMCs cultured without peptide, obtained before COVID-19 vaccination. This CDR3 is CASSFETQYF. DNA for the CDR3: TGTGCCAGCAGCTTTGAGACCCAGTACTTC.